This TCR beta chain was observed in a study of OX40 agonist ivuxolimab in advanced cancers. On the study more broadly: The patients' treatment was ivuxolimab, an agonistic anti-OX40 (CD134) antibody. The study, taken as a whole, reports: Normalized T-cell clonal expansion was also low in a subset of nonresponders.

Sampled blood was obtained at baseline, cycle 4 day 1, and cycle 7 day 1. Sequencing was performed with immunoSEQ multiplex PCR; in TCRdb, only in-frame clones are kept and a portion is missing. The sample consists of some 74,000 clones, around 89% of them appearing once. Concerning this clone itself: What it binds is not known.

Germline V gene data show CDR1 as KGHSH and CDR2 as LQKENI. This CDR3 spans 12 amino acids. The V end was cut by 3 bases, the J end by 4 bases, with 7 bases between. The source was CD4+ or CD8+ T cells sorted from blood, collected in a trial of the OX40 agonist ivuxolimab. The sequence came from an adult with an advanced solid tumor such as melanoma, head and neck, liver or kidney cancer. The rearrangement uses TRBV18 and TRBJ2-7; D call uncertain. CDR3 in DNA: TGTGCCAGCTCACCGCGGCGTTACGAGCAGTACTTC. Translating gives CASSPRRYEQYF.